These T cell receptor beta chains were read from a single sample in a study of cytomegalovirus exposure and HLA in healthy donors. Only in-frame clones appear in the TCRdb table, and some are missing; sequencing was by immunoSEQ multiplex PCR. Here the sample table reports just under 90,000 clones. Sequences were obtained from PBMCs. These receptors all come from a girl aged 10 to 17 in good health and CMV-seropositive. CDR3s include the opening cysteine and the closing phenylalanine or tryptophan. A D gene is named only where the DNA matches it firmly.

J gene | D gene | V gene | CDR3 protein | CDR3 DNA
TRBJ2-1 | - | TRBV12-5 | CASGFPHHGSSDNEQFF | TGTGCTAGTGGTTTCCCCCACCATGGGAGCTCCGACAATGAGCAGTTCTTC
TRBJ1-2 | TRBD1 | TRBV28 | CASSLVTGVDGYTF | TGTGCCAGCAGTTTAGTGACAGGGGTGGATGGCTACACCTTC
TRBJ2-5 | - | TRBV29-1 | CSVDKGSRETQYF | TGCAGCGTTGATAAGGGGTCCCGAGAGACCCAGTACTTC
TRBJ2-1 | - | TRBV27 | CASRDQGARRGEFF | TGTGCCAGCAGGGATCAGGGGGCGCGCCGGGGGGAGTTCTTC
TRBJ1-2 | TRBD1 | TRBV7-6 | CASSRRTGGNYGYTF | TGTGCCAGCAGCCGAAGGACAGGTGGAAACTATGGCTACACCTTC
TRBJ2-7 | TRBD2 | TRBV5-1 | CASSLSGGTYEQYF | TGCGCCAGCAGCTTAAGCGGGGGAACCTACGAGCAGTACTTC
TRBJ1-2 | TRBD1 | TRBV12-5 | CASGGTGGSYGYTF | TGTGCTAGTGGAGGGACAGGGGGGAGCTATGGCTACACCTTC
TRBJ1-2 | TRBD1 | TRBV28 | CATQGPGGYTF | TGTGCCACACAGGGGCCGGGAGGCTACACCTTC
TRBJ1-5 | - | TRBV11-2 | CASSTHGGTNQPQHF | TGTGCCAGCAGCACCCACGGCGGTACCAATCAGCCCCAGCATTTT
TRBJ1-6 | - | TRBV15 | CATSRGRQGFSPLHF | TGTGCCACCAGCAGAGGACGGCAGGGTTTTTCACCCCTCCACTTT
TRBJ2-6 | - | TRBV6-1 | CASSEDRVGANVLTF | TGTGCCAGCAGTGAAGACAGGGTTGGGGCCAACGTCCTGACTTTC
TRBJ2-1 | TRBD2 | TRBV4-1 | CASSQDGFQGTSGGRQFF | TGCGCCAGCAGCCAAGATGGGTTTCAGGGGACTAGCGGGGGCAGGCAGTTCTTC
TRBJ1-4 | - | TRBV19 | CASTQWGLEGEKLFF | TGTGCCAGTACCCAATGGGGGCTGGAAGGCGAAAAACTGTTTTTT
TRBJ1-4 | - | TRBV19 | CASSIGSGRLNEKLFF | TGTGCCAGTAGTATAGGAAGCGGACGGCTTAATGAAAAACTGTTTTTT
TRBJ1-5 | - | TRBV6-1 | CASKAGDQPQHF | TGTGCCAGCAAGGCAGGGGATCAGCCCCAGCATTTT
TRBJ1-1 | - | TRBV4-3 | CASSQDEGGEAFF | TGCGCCAGCAGCCAAGACGAGGGCGGTGAAGCTTTCTTT
TRBJ2-1 | - | TRBV19 | CASSISNDEQFF | TGTGCCAGTAGTATAAGCAACGATGAGCAGTTCTTC
TRBJ1-5 | - | TRBV2 | CASSPEVTGPSNQPQHF | TGTGCCAGCAGTCCAGAAGTTACAGGGCCGAGCAATCAGCCCCAGCATTTT
TRBJ1-1 | TRBD1 | TRBV27 | CASSLTGGPEAFF | TGTGCCAGCAGTTTGACAGGGGGGCCTGAAGCTTTCTTT
TRBJ1-4 | - | TRBV7-2 | CASSPNQGMGEKLFF | TGTGCCAGCAGCCCGAATCAGGGGATGGGTGAAAAACTGTTTTTT
TRBJ2-5 | TRBD1 | TRBV7-3 | CASSSHGTEQETQYF | TGTGCCAGCAGCTCCCACGGGACAGAACAAGAGACCCAGTACTTC
TRBJ1-2 | - | TRBV27 | CASSSTGNYGYTF | TGTGCCAGCAGTTCGACAGGAAACTATGGCTACACCTTC
TRBJ2-1 | - | TRBV7-6 | CASRRLSSYNEQFF | TGTGCCAGCAGGAGATTAAGCTCCTACAATGAGCAGTTCTTC
TRBJ1-1 | TRBD1 | TRBV9 | CASSQGDTEAFF | TGTGCCAGCAGCCAGGGGGATACTGAAGCTTTCTTT
TRBJ2-1 | - | TRBV13 | CASMTGMSNEQFF | TGTGCCAGCATGACGGGGATGAGCAATGAGCAGTTCTTC
TRBJ1-1 | TRBD1 | TRBV9 | CASSPRGDRGGNTEAFF | TGTGCCAGCAGCCCACGGGGGGACAGGGGAGGGAACACTGAAGCTTTCTTT
TRBJ2-7 | - | TRBV5-4 | CASSLGAEQYF | TGTGCCAGCAGCTTAGGGGCCGAGCAGTACTTC